The 15 T cell receptor beta chains reported below all come from one sample, sequenced in a study of cytomegalovirus exposure and HLA in healthy donors. The repertoire was sequenced with immunoSEQ multiplex PCR; TCRdb's copy has only in-frame clones and lacks some. The table includes under 250,000 clones, about 81% detected once. Sequencing was done on a sample of PBMCs. Receptors originate from a woman in her twenties or thirties in good health and CMV-seronegative.

The chain couples TRBV7-6 to TRBJ2-4, with 8 bases identical to TRBD1. V dropped 1 base and J dropped 8; count of bases not matched to a gene: 4. CDR1 and CDR2 (germline): SGHVS, FNYEAQ. This CDR3 has 14 amino acids. This chain's CDR3 is CASSLGQGADIQYF. CDR3 sequence (DNA): TGTGCCAGCAGCTTAGGCCAGGGGGCGGACATTCAGTACTTC.

J is TRBJ2-1 and V is TRBV19; perhaps TRBD2 as D (6 bases). The germline V gene encodes CDR1 LNHDA and CDR2 SQIVND (reference sequence). V lost 4 bases, J lost 9 bases, and 19 bases lay in between. This CDR3 contains 15 residues. For the CDR3, the DNA is TGTGCCAGTAGTAGCCTCGGGACTGCCCGCGGTGAGCAGTTCTTC. Amino acid sequence: CASSSLGTARGEQFF.

This clone was seen a handful of times. This CDR3 reads CASSTPGVTRAHGGYTF. The CDR3, as DNA: TGTGCCAGCAGTACCCCAGGGGTAACTAGGGCTCATGGTGGCTACACCTTC. The chain links TRBV28 to TRBJ1-2; D might be TRBD1 (6 bases). CDR1 is MDHEN and CDR2 is SYDVKM in the germline V gene. This CDR3 region has 17 residues. Trimming cost V 5 bases and J 7 bases, with 26 bases left between them.

The V gene is TRBV29-1, the J gene TRBJ2-1; 7 nucleotides agree with TRBD2. The CDR3 runs 13 residues. Germline CDR1 SQVTM, CDR2 ANQGSEA. With V trimmed by 7 bases and J by 4 bases, 7 bases remained unmatched. CDR3 sequence: CSGAALAYNEQFF. The CDR3, as DNA: TGCAGCGGCGCTGCACTAGCGTACAATGAGCAGTTCTTC.

The J gene is TRBJ2-1, the V gene TRBV23-1; a possible D gene is TRBD2 (6 bases). TRBV23-1 is flagged as an ORF with uncertain function. V gave up 2 bases and J gave up 4 bases, with 12 bases separating them. This CDR3 region has 15 residues. The CDR3 loop is CASSQKLAPYNEQFF. The CDR3 bases are TGCGCCAGCAGTCAAAAACTAGCACCGTACAATGAGCAGTTCTTC.

The gene calls are TRBV5-4 and TRBJ1-3, with no clear D. Germline V CDR1 and CDR2: SGHNT, YYREEE (reference sequence). V was trimmed by 3 bases and J by 9 bases, leaving 10 bases between them. CDR3 size: 12 residues. The CDR3 sequence is CASSSGTSTIYF. In DNA form, the CDR3 reads TGTGCCAGCAGCTCGGGAACGAGCACCATATATTTT.

The rearrangement uses TRBV19 and TRBJ1-5, with D unresolved. V shed 7 bases and J shed 0 bases, with 13 bases lying between them. Germline values: CDR1 LNHDA, CDR2 SQIVND (reference sequence). The CDR3 spans 15 residues. The CDR3 here is CASMTTSYSNQPQHF. CDR3 coding DNA: TGTGCCAGTATGACAACAAGTTATAGCAATCAGCCCCAGCATTTT.

The J gene is TRBJ1-3, the V gene TRBV5-1; 12 nucleotides agree with TRBD1. Unmatched junction bases numbered 8, after V lost 3 bases and J lost 4 bases. The CDR3 is 17 amino acids. Germline V gene lookup returns CDR1 SGHRS and CDR2 YFSETQ. CDR3 DNA: TGCGCCAGCAGCTCCGGGACAGGGGGCTTCGCCGGAAACACCATATATTTT. Residues: CASSSGTGGFAGNTIYF.

This clone was observed once. The rearrangement links TRBV7-2 to TRBJ2-1; 7 nucleotides align to TRBD2. Germline V CDR1 and CDR2: SGHTA, FQGNSA. V was pared by 0 bases and J by 4 bases, with 6 bases of the junction left unmatched. The CDR3 length is 16 residues. CDR3 nucleotides: TGTGCCAGCAGCTTAGCGTCAAGCGGGGTTTACAATGAGCAGTTCTTC. Amino acids: CASSLASSGVYNEQFF.

The chain employs TRBV14 and TRBJ2-7; the D gene is possibly TRBD1 (6 bases). The CDR3 is 15 residues long. Trimming pared 0 bases from V and 5 bases from J, leaving 14 bases between. The germline CDR1 and CDR2 sequences are SGHDN and FVKESK. The CDR3 protein is CASSQDMNRVNEQYF. CDR3 nucleotide sequence: TGTGCCAGCAGCCAAGATATGAACAGGGTAAACGAGCAGTACTTC.

The chain links TRBV15 to TRBJ2-7; 9 positions agree with TRBD1. The ends lost 5 bases at V and 5 bases at J; junction bases unmatched: 7. This CDR3 comprises 14 residues. The germline V gene encodes CDR1 LNHNV and CDR2 YYDKDF (reference sequence). This CDR3 reads CATSEGTGTHEQYF. As DNA, the CDR3 is TGTGCCACCAGCGAGGGGACAGGGACCCACGAGCAGTACTTC.

V is TRBV9 and J is TRBJ1-1, with D unclear. V dropped 0 bases and J dropped 1 base, with 7 bases sitting between them. This CDR3 spans 14 amino acids. CDR1 is SGDLS, CDR2 YYNGEE, per germline. CDR3 nucleotides: TGTGCCAGCAGCGTAGGGACTCAGAACACTGAAGCTTTCTTT. Protein: CASSVGTQNTEAFF.

The rearrangement joins TRBV30 to TRBJ2-5; perhaps TRBD2 as D (5 bases). Germline assignment: CDR1 GTSNPN and CDR2 SVGIG (reference sequence). The V end was cut by 3 bases, the J end by 9 bases, with 17 bases between. The CDR3 consists of 13 residues. This chain's CDR3 is CAWSRGWPGAQYF. CDR3 in DNA: TGTGCCTGGAGCCGCGGGTGGCCAGGAGCCCAGTACTTC.

This chain joins TRBV25-1 and TRBJ2-7; maybe TRBD1 (6 bases). Trimming cost V 3 bases and J 0 bases, with 9 bases left between them. This CDR3 is 14 amino acids long. Germline-derived CDR1 and CDR2 are MGHDK and SYGVNS. CDR3 sequence (DNA): TGTGCCAGCAGTGAGACAGGCTTCTCCTACGAGCAGTACTTC. Translated: CASSETGFSYEQYF.

The CDR3 bases are TGTGCCAGCAGTGCGCAGGGGTTGCGTGAGCAGTTCTTC. Encoded protein: CASSAQGLREQFF. The genes are TRBV2 and TRBJ2-1; D might be TRBD1 (6 bases). V was pared by 4 bases and J by 9 bases, with 13 bases between. Germline values: CDR1 SNHLY, CDR2 FYNNEI. The CDR3 consists of 13 residues.